The clone carrying this T cell receptor (beta chain) was detected ten times or more. Per sample, no less than 5.5 micrograms of total RNA were extracted. The data were taken from a study of blood T cells in healthy people across ages. This CDR3 spans 17 amino acids. Germline V lookup: CDR1 DFQATT, CDR2 SNEGSKA (reference sequence). V was pared by 2 bases and J by 0 bases, with 17 bases between. Together with a sample-barcoded 5' primer, a J-beta primer mix was included in a second PCR lasting about 7 to 12 cycles. Each cDNA molecule received a tag from a template-switch adaptor that had 12 random nucleotides. TCRdb fed the 5' RACE reads into MiXCR, producing one record per CDR3 protein. The sample records a few hundred thousand distinct CDR3 sequences, around 27% being singletons.

This TCR came from an older woman in good health. Specimen: blood. The chain employs TRBV20-1 and TRBJ2-4, with D tentatively TRBD1 (6 bases). This CDR3 is CSARTVKQGIAKNIQYF. DNA of the CDR3: TGCAGTGCTAGAACGGTTAAACAGGGTATAGCCAAAAACATTCAGTACTTC.